The next 22 T cell receptor beta chains were all read from a single sample in a study of blood T cells in healthy people across ages. The second PCR ran about 6 to 11 cycles with a sample-barcoded 5' primer and J-beta primers. MiXCR was run by TCRdb on the 5' RACE reads, yielding one entry per CDR3 protein. The table includes 500,000 to 650,000 distinct CDR3 sequences, about 26% detected once. The data also belong to a second study, concerning T cells of mothers and their children.

The sample was blood. The source of these receptors is a boy aged 2 to 10 in good health.

This sequence joins TRBV9 and TRBJ1-4; D ambiguous. Germline CDR1 and CDR2: SGDLS and YYNGEE. The CDR3 is made up of 14 amino acids. V shed 0 bases and J shed 7 bases, with 10 bases lying between them. The CDR3 here is CASSVDPVSEKLFF. CDR3 DNA sequence: TGTGCCAGCAGCGTAGATCCAGTGAGTGAAAAACTGTTTTTT.

CDR3 protein: CASSLVQGQGNTIYF. The DNA of the CDR3 is TGTGCCAGCAGCTTGGTCCAGGGACAAGGAAACACCATATATTTT. This rearrangement joins TRBV7-2 to TRBJ1-3, with D possibly TRBD1 on 6 matching bases. Trimming removed 3 bases at V and 4 bases at J, with 13 bases between. The length of the CDR3 is 15 residues. CDR1 and CDR2 (germline): SGHTA, FQGNSA.

This rearrangement joins TRBV7-2 to TRBJ2-6; D not certain. The length of the CDR3 is 16 residues. The germline gives CDR1 SGHTA, CDR2 FQGNSA. Trimming shortened V by 3 bases and J by 1 base, and 10 bases separated the two germline ends. The CDR3 reads CASSLAFGSGANVLTF. CDR3 coding DNA: TGTGCCAGCAGCTTGGCCTTCGGGTCTGGGGCCAACGTCCTGACTTTC.

This clonotype was counted between two and nine times. The chain uses TRBV20-1 and TRBJ2-1, with D perhaps TRBD2 (6 bases). Per germline, CDR1 DFQATT and CDR2 SNEGSKA (reference sequence). This CDR3 has 16 amino acids. The V end was cut by 1 base, the J end by 2 bases, with 15 bases between. CDR3 in amino acids: CSARGQSGWAYNEQFF. The CDR3 nucleotides are TGCAGTGCTAGAGGCCAGAGCGGGTGGGCCTACAATGAGCAGTTCTTC.

This clonotype occurred a few times. The CDR3 loop reads CAISEGPNEQYF. The CDR3 DNA is TGTGCCATCAGTGAGGGGCCGAACGAGCAGTACTTC. The V gene is TRBV10-3, the J gene TRBJ2-7; D is unresolved. The CDR3 contains 12 residues. The germline V gene has CDR1 ENHRY and CDR2 SYGVKD. Trimming stripped 2 bases from V and 5 bases from J, with 7 bases between.

The rearrangement joins TRBV6-5 to TRBJ1-4, with no clear D. Germline loops: CDR1 MNHEY, CDR2 SVGAGI. V dropped 0 bases and J dropped 7 bases, with 9 bases sitting between them. This CDR3 has 14 residues. CDR3 sequence reads: CASSYSGDGEKLFF. CDR3 coding DNA: TGTGCCAGCAGTTACTCAGGAGATGGTGAAAAACTGTTTTTT.

This clonotype was observed a handful of times. CDR3 residues: CASSAYSGAPGTQYF. The DNA of the CDR3 is TGTGCCAGCAGCGCATATAGCGGGGCTCCGGGTACGCAGTATTTT. This sequence joins TRBV9 and TRBJ2-3; 8 nucleotides match TRBD2. CDR3 length: 15 amino acids. V shed 3 bases and J 8 bases; nucleotides not matched to a gene: 11. Germline V gene lookup returns CDR1 SGDLS and CDR2 YYNGEE.

The gene calls are TRBV20-1 and TRBJ2-5, with D unresolved. Germline V gene sequence: CDR1 DFQATT, CDR2 SNEGSKA (reference sequence). Between the trimmed V and J ends, which lost 0 bases and 5 bases, there was a span of 16 bases. This CDR3 comprises 15 residues. The CDR3 loop is CSARDRVRMGETQYF. The CDR3 region has the DNA TGCAGTGCTAGAGATCGTGTCCGAATGGGCGAGACCCAGTACTTC.

Note on this clonotype: The CDR3 does not close with the conserved phenylalanine or tryptophan, likely indicating a read error. V and J are TRBV12-3 or TRBV12-4 and TRBJ1-4; 11 bases match TRBD1. The CDR3 is 14 amino acids. V lost 6 bases and J lost 7; bases outside the gene matches: 4. CDR3 sequence (DNA): TGTGCCAGCAGGGCCGGGACAGGGGGTGAAAAACTGTTTTCT. Protein sequence: CASRAGTGGEKLFS.

This chain joins TRBV9 and TRBJ1-2; D ambiguous. Germline V gene sequence: CDR1 SGDLS, CDR2 YYNGEE. V lost 0 bases to trimming and J lost 4 bases, with 10 bases between them. The CDR3 contains 14 residues. CDR3 sequence (DNA): TGTGCCAGCAGCGTAGATGAGCCTGGCTATGGCTACACCTTC. This gives the protein CASSVDEPGYGYTF.

The chain recombines TRBV20-1 with TRBJ2-1, with 8 bases identical to TRBD1. This CDR3 spans 15 amino acids. The V gene's germline CDR1 is DFQATT and CDR2 SNEGSKA (reference sequence). With 5 bases clipped from V and 2 bases from J, the junction kept 8 bases outside the gene matches. The CDR3 DNA follows: TGCAGTGCTCAAGACGCAGGGGGCGCCTACAATGAGCAGTTCTTC. As protein: CSAQDAGGAYNEQFF.

This chain links TRBV12-3 or TRBV12-4 with TRBJ2-3, with 13 bases fitting TRBD2. The CDR3 has 17 amino acids. The J segment lost 2 bases and the V segment lost 5 bases, leaving 7 bases of the junction unmatched. CDR3 sequence reads: CASSPRLAGGSTDTQYF. The CDR3 region has the DNA TGTGCCAGCAGTCCTCGACTAGCGGGAGGATCCACAGATACGCAGTATTTT.

The V gene is TRBV6-5, the J gene TRBJ1-2; no firm D call. The CDR3 runs 13 residues. V was shortened by 6 bases and J by 4 bases, with 12 bases between the two germline ends. Germline V gene lookup returns CDR1 MNHEY and CDR2 SVGAGI. The CDR3 reads CASRPGPFYGYTF. CDR3 nucleotide sequence: TGTGCCAGCAGACCTGGACCCTTCTATGGCTACACCTTC.

This clonotype appeared a few times. The chain combines TRBV7-2 with TRBJ2-6; 9 nucleotides agree with TRBD1. CDR1 is SGHTA and CDR2 is FQGNSA in the germline V gene. The junction had 8 bases not matched to a gene; V was cut back by 5 bases and J by 9 bases. This CDR3 has 15 amino acids. CDR3 in amino acids: CASSLLTGGVNVLTF. Written as DNA, the CDR3 is TGTGCCAGCAGCCTATTAACAGGGGGCGTCAACGTCCTGACTTTC.

The chain uses TRBV20-1 and TRBJ2-7; 8 nucleotides match TRBD1. CDR1 is DFQATT and CDR2 is SNEGSKA in the germline V gene (reference sequence). V was clipped by 1 base and J by 7 bases; unmatched bases: 12. This CDR3 comprises 15 residues. CDR3 coding DNA: TGCAGTGCTAGAGCGGAGGGTCAGGGGGCGGGGGAGCAGTACTTC. It translates to CSARAEGQGAGEQYF.

At least ten counts were recorded for this clonotype. The DNA of the CDR3 is TGTGCCAGCAGCTTAGGGGACGAGCAGTACTTC. Translating gives CASSLGDEQYF. This chain connects TRBV7-9 to TRBJ2-7, with D uncertain. The CDR3 covers 11 residues. Per germline, CDR1 SEHNR and CDR2 FQNEAQ (reference sequence). Trimming took 1 base from V and 5 from J, leaving 3 bases between them.

The V and J genes are TRBV20-1 and TRBJ2-1; D remains unclear. This CDR3 has 15 amino acids. Trimming stripped 0 bases from V and 0 bases from J, with 9 bases between. The germline V gene encodes CDR1 DFQATT and CDR2 SNEGSKA (reference sequence). The chain's CDR3 is CSARDPGVSYNEQFF. CDR3 in DNA: TGCAGTGCTAGAGATCCAGGCGTCTCCTACAATGAGCAGTTCTTC.

The chain couples TRBV20-1 to TRBJ2-5; 12 nucleotides line up with TRBD2. The J call may be wrong; the DNA end is better matched by TRBJ2-7. The germline gives CDR1 DFQATT, CDR2 SNEGSKA (reference sequence). The CDR3 runs to 15 residues. The CDR3 nucleotides are TGCAGTGCTCACCATCCGACTAGCGGGGGTTACGAGCAGTACTTC. Translated, it gives CSAHHPTSGGYEQYF.

This clonotype occurred a few times. The rearrangement joins TRBV20-1 to TRBJ2-7, with a possible D match to TRBD2 (5 bases). This CDR3 comprises 13 residues. The V gene's germline CDR1 is DFQATT and CDR2 SNEGSKA (reference sequence). The CDR3: CMAQRSQSYEQYF. CDR3 nucleotides: TGCATGGCGCAGCGGAGCCAGTCCTACGAGCAGTACTTC.

This chain uses TRBV4-1 with TRBJ2-5; no reliable D call. The J call may be mistaken, given a closer DNA end match to TRBJ2-1. The CDR3 has 14 residues. From germline, CDR1 is MGHRA and CDR2 YSYEKL. Written as DNA, the CDR3 is TGCGCCAGCAGCCAGCCCACTTTTAGCACTGAGCAGTTCTTC. Protein sequence: CASSQPTFSTEQFF.

This clonotype appeared a few times. The chain combines TRBV12-3 or TRBV12-4 with TRBJ1-5; D remains ambiguous. V shed 2 bases and J shed 0 bases, with 5 bases lying between them. The length of the CDR3 is 14 residues. CDR3 DNA: TGTGCCAGCAGTTTAAGCAATAGCAATCAGCCCCAGCATTTT. Encoded protein: CASSLSNSNQPQHF.

The chain uses TRBV7-9 and TRBJ1-5; 7 positions agree with TRBD1. Losses at the gene ends were 4 bases for V and 3 bases for J; bases not matched to a gene: 6. The CDR3 is 15 amino acids. Germline CDR1 is SEHNR and CDR2 is FQNEAQ (reference sequence). The CDR3 sequence is CASSWGDSSNQPQHF. For the CDR3, the DNA is TGTGCCAGCAGCTGGGGGGACAGCTCCAATCAGCCCCAGCATTTT.